Listed below are T cell receptor beta chains from one sample, sequenced in a study of blood T cell repertoires in COVID-19. Produced via immunoSEQ multiplex PCR; TCRdb's table is partial and in-frame only. The sample has roughly 350,000 clones, about 87% seen once. Material for sequencing was peripheral blood. The receptor set was obtained from a woman aged 25-40 years with COVID-19, enrolled during active disease. CDR3s include the opening cysteine and the closing phenylalanine or tryptophan. Fields, in order: D gene, clone size, V gene, J gene, CDR3 DNA, CDR3 protein. D genes are given only for firm matches. A clone size is listed for some rows: how often the clone was seen (once, few, many), or a class if it is expanded.

TRBD2	.	TRBV29-1	TRBJ2-5	TGCAGCGTTGAAGATCTGGGGGGGGACCAAGAGACCCAGTACTTC	CSVEDLGGDQETQYF
.	.	TRBV30	TRBJ2-6	TGTGCCTGGAGCTTGGACAGCTCTGGGGCCAACGTCCTGACTTTC	CAWSLDSSGANVLTF
.	few	TRBV5-5	TRBJ1-1	TGTGCCAGCAGCTCGTACCTGGCAGGGGATACTGAAGCTTTCTTT	CASSSYLAGDTEAFF
TRBD1	once	TRBV5-6	TRBJ2-3	TGTGCCAGCAGCTTGCGACAGGGTTCCGCAGATACGCAGTATTTT	CASSLRQGSADTQYF
.	.	TRBV7-2	TRBJ2-4	TGTGCCAGCAGCTTGGGCTGGCAAACCAAAAACATTCAGTACTTC	CASSLGWQTKNIQYF
.	.	TRBV12-5	TRBJ2-1	TGTGCTAGTGGTTCCCGTCTATCCGACAATGAGCAGTTCTTC	CASGSRLSDNEQFF
.	once	TRBV27	TRBJ2-3	TGTGCCAGCAAGGCGCGGGGCCGAACAGATACGCAGTATTTT	CASKARGRTDTQYF
TRBD1	.	TRBV25-1	TRBJ2-1	TGTGCCAGCAGTGGGGGGACAGGGGTGATGAATGAGCAGTTCTTC	CASSGGTGVMNEQFF
TRBD2	.	TRBV10-1	TRBJ2-5	TGCGCCAGCAGTGAGGCGGTGGGACTAGCGGGTGGGGAGACCCAGTACTTC	CASSEAVGLAGGETQYF
TRBD1	.	TRBV6-6	TRBJ2-7	TGTGCCAGCAGTTACTCCGGGACAGGGCAACCCTACGAGCAGTACTTC	CASSYSGTGQPYEQYF
.	.	TRBV30	TRBJ2-5	TGTGCCTGGAGTGGGGGAGTGAAAGAGACCCAGTACTTC	CAWSGGVKETQYF
.	.	TRBV6-2/TRBV6-3	TRBJ1-5	TGTGCCAGCAGTCGCAGGGAGGTTAGCAATCAGCCCCAGCATTTT	CASSRREVSNQPQHF
.	once	TRBV2	TRBJ1-3	TGTGCCAGCAGGTCAGGGAGGGCTGGAAACACCATATATTTT	CASRSGRAGNTIYF
.	.	TRBV4-1	TRBJ1-2	TGCGCCAGCAGCCAAGTTGGGGGGGACTATGGCTACACCTTC	CASSQVGGDYGYTF
TRBD2	few	TRBV6-2/TRBV6-3	TRBJ2-7	TGTGCCAGCAGTTACGGCGGGAGCGACGAGCAGTACTTC	CASSYGGSDEQYF
TRBD2	.	TRBV11-2	TRBJ2-7	TGTGCCAGCAGCCCTATAGCGGGGAGCTCCTACGAGCAGTACTTC	CASSPIAGSSYEQYF
.	.	TRBV2	TRBJ2-2	TGTGCCAGTCGGGGGCCCGGGACTAAGAACACCGGGGAGCTGTTTTTT	CASRGPGTKNTGELFF
TRBD1	.	TRBV5-6	TRBJ1-1	TGTGCCAGCAGCTATCTACAGGGGACTGAAGCTTTCTTT	CASSYLQGTEAFF
TRBD2	.	TRBV5-4	TRBJ2-5	TGTGCCAGCAGCTCTAGCGGGAGAGTCTTGGAGACCCAGTACTTC	CASSSSGRVLETQYF
TRBD1	once	TRBV18	TRBJ1-1	TGTGCCAGCTCACCGACAGGGAGGACTGAAGCTTTCTTT	CASSPTGRTEAFF
TRBD1	.	TRBV7-3	TRBJ2-1	TGTGCCAGCAGCCGCTCGGCAGGGGGTAACGCTGAGCAGTTCTTC	CASSRSAGGNAEQFF
.	.	TRBV15	TRBJ1-1	TGTGCCACCAGCAGAGAGACAGTTATGAACACTGAAGCTTTCTTT	CATSRETVMNTEAFF
.	.	TRBV5-4	TRBJ2-7	TGTGCCAGCAGCCCACAGGGCCTCGGATACGAGCAGTACTTC	CASSPQGLGYEQYF
.	.	TRBV2	TRBJ1-5	TGTGCCAGCAGTGACCTCGGGGGGTATAGCAATCAGCCCCAGCATTTT	CASSDLGGYSNQPQHF
TRBD2	.	TRBV18	TRBJ2-7	TGTGCCAGCTCACCAGGAGAGGGACTAGCGGGCGAGCAGTACTTC	CASSPGEGLAGEQYF
.	.	TRBV5-1	TRBJ1-6	TGCGCCAGCAGCCTATCAGGTGATGATTCACCCCTCCACTTT	CASSLSGDDSPLHF
.	few	TRBV30	TRBJ1-3	TGTGCCTGGAGTGTCGGGGACACCATATATTTT	CAWSVGDTIYF
TRBD1	.	TRBV7-6	TRBJ1-4	TGTGCCAGCAGCACCGCGACCAGGACAGGGAATGAAAAACTGTTTTTT	CASSTATRTGNEKLFF
TRBD2	once	TRBV28	TRBJ2-1	TGTGCCAGCAGAGGGTCCTCTAGCGGGACTGCTTACAATGAGCAGTTCTTC	CASRGSSSGTAYNEQFF
.	.	TRBV2	TRBJ2-5	TGTGCCAGCAGTGCCGGGGTCGGGGAGACCCAGTACTTC	CASSAGVGETQYF
TRBD1	.	TRBV9	TRBJ2-5	TGTGCCAGCAGCGTAGGATGGGACAGGGGTGAGACCCAGTACTTC	CASSVGWDRGETQYF
TRBD2	.	TRBV28	TRBJ2-1	TGTGCCAGCAGCCTCATCAGGACTAGCGGGAAGGTGGGTGAGCAGTTCTTC	CASSLIRTSGKVGEQFF
.	.	TRBV30	TRBJ2-2	TGTGCCTGGAACCTTCATTTACAGGGCACCGGGGAGCTGTTTTTT	CAWNLHLQGTGELFF
TRBD1	.	TRBV6-2/TRBV6-3	TRBJ2-5	TGTGCCAGCAGTTCCTTGGGACAGCTCGCTGAGACCCAGTACTTC	CASSSLGQLAETQYF
TRBD1	.	TRBV11-2	TRBJ1-6	TGTGCCAGCAGCCGGACAGGGTATAATTCACCCCTCCACTTT	CASSRTGYNSPLHF
TRBD1	.	TRBV28	TRBJ1-2	TGTGCCAGCACCCTCCGTGACAGGGGAAACTATGGCTACACCTTC	CASTLRDRGNYGYTF
.	few	TRBV28	TRBJ1-5	TGTGCCAGCAGTTTAGAGGGTTGGGGACTGCAGCCCCAGCATTTT	CASSLEGWGLQPQHF
.	.	TRBV7-2	TRBJ2-3	TGTGCCAGCAGCCGGGACACAGGCACAGATACGCAGTATTTT	CASSRDTGTDTQYF
.	.	TRBV5-4	TRBJ1-2	TGTGCCAGCAGCTTGGGGGGGGTATCTAACTATGGCTACACCTTC	CASSLGGVSNYGYTF
TRBD2	once	TRBV7-2	TRBJ2-7	TGTGCCAGCAGCCTAGCGGTTGGAGTCTCCTACGAGCAGTACTTC	CASSLAVGVSYEQYF
TRBD1	once	TRBV7-3	TRBJ2-2	TGTGCCAGCGGGGGACAGGGGGCCACCGGGGAGCTGTTTTTT	CASGGQGATGELFF
.	.	TRBV7-6	TRBJ2-6	TGTGCCAGCAGCCTCCGGGTACAAATACCATACTCTGGGGCCAACGTCCTGACTTTC	CASSLRVQIPYSGANVLTF
TRBD1	.	TRBV19	TRBJ1-1	TGTGCCAGTAGTCCCAGGACAGGAGGGAACACTGAAGCTTTCTTT	CASSPRTGGNTEAFF
TRBD1	.	TRBV5-8	TRBJ1-1	TGTGCCAGCAGCTTAAGGGGGCTCGACACTGAAGCTTTCTTT	CASSLRGLDTEAFF
TRBD1	.	TRBV30	TRBJ1-4	TGTGCCTGGAGTGAGGGACAGATTAATGAAAAACTGTTTTTT	CAWSEGQINEKLFF
.	.	TRBV3-1/TRBV3-2	TRBJ2-3	TGTGCCAGCAGCCCCCCGGGGGAAACGCAGTATTTT	CASSPPGETQYF
TRBD2	once	TRBV3-1/TRBV3-2	TRBJ2-1	TGTGCCAGCAGCCAAGATTTAGGACTAGCGGGAGCCAATGAGCAGTTCTTC	CASSQDLGLAGANEQFF
TRBD1	few	TRBV18	TRBJ1-3	TGTGCCAGCTCATCGGACTTGACAGGGAATCGAAACACCATATATTTT	CASSSDLTGNRNTIYF
.	.	TRBV4-1	TRBJ1-1	TGCGCCAGCAGCCGCGAAGTATGGAACACTGAAGCTTTCTTT	CASSREVWNTEAFF
TRBD2	.	TRBV7-3	TRBJ2-1	TGTGCCAGCAGCTCTCCGGGACTAGCGAATGAGCAGTTCTTC	CASSSPGLANEQFF